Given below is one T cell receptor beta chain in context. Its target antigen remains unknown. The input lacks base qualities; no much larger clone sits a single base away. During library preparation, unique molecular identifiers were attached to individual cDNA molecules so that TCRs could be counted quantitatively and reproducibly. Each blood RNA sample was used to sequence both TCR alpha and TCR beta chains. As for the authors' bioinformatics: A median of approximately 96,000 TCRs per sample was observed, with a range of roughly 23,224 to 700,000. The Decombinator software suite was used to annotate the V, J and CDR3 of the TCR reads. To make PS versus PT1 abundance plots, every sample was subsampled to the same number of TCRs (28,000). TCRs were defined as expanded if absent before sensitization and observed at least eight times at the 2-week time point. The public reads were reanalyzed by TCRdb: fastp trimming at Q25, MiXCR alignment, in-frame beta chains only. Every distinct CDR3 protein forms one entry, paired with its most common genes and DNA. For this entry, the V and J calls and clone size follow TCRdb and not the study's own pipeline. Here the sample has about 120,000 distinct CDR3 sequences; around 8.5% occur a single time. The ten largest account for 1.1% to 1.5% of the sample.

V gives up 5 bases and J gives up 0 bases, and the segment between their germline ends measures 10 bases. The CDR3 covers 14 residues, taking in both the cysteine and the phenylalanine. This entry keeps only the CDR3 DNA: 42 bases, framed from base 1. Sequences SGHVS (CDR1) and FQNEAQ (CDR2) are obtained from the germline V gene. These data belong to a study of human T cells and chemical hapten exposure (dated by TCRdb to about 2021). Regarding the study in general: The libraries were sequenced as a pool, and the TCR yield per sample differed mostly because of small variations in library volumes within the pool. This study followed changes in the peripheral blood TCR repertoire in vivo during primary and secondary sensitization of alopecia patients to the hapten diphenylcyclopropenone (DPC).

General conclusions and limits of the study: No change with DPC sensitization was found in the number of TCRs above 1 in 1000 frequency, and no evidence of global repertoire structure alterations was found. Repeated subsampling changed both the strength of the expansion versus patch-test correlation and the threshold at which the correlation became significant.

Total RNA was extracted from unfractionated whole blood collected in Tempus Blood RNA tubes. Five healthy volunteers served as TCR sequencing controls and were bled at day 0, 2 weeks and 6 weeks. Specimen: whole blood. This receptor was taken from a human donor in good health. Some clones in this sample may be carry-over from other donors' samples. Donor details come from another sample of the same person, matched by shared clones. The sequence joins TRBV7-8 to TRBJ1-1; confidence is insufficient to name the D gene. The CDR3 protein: CASSPLEVNTEAFF. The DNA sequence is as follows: TGTGCCAGCAGCCCCCTGGAGGTGAACACTGAAGCTTTCTTT.